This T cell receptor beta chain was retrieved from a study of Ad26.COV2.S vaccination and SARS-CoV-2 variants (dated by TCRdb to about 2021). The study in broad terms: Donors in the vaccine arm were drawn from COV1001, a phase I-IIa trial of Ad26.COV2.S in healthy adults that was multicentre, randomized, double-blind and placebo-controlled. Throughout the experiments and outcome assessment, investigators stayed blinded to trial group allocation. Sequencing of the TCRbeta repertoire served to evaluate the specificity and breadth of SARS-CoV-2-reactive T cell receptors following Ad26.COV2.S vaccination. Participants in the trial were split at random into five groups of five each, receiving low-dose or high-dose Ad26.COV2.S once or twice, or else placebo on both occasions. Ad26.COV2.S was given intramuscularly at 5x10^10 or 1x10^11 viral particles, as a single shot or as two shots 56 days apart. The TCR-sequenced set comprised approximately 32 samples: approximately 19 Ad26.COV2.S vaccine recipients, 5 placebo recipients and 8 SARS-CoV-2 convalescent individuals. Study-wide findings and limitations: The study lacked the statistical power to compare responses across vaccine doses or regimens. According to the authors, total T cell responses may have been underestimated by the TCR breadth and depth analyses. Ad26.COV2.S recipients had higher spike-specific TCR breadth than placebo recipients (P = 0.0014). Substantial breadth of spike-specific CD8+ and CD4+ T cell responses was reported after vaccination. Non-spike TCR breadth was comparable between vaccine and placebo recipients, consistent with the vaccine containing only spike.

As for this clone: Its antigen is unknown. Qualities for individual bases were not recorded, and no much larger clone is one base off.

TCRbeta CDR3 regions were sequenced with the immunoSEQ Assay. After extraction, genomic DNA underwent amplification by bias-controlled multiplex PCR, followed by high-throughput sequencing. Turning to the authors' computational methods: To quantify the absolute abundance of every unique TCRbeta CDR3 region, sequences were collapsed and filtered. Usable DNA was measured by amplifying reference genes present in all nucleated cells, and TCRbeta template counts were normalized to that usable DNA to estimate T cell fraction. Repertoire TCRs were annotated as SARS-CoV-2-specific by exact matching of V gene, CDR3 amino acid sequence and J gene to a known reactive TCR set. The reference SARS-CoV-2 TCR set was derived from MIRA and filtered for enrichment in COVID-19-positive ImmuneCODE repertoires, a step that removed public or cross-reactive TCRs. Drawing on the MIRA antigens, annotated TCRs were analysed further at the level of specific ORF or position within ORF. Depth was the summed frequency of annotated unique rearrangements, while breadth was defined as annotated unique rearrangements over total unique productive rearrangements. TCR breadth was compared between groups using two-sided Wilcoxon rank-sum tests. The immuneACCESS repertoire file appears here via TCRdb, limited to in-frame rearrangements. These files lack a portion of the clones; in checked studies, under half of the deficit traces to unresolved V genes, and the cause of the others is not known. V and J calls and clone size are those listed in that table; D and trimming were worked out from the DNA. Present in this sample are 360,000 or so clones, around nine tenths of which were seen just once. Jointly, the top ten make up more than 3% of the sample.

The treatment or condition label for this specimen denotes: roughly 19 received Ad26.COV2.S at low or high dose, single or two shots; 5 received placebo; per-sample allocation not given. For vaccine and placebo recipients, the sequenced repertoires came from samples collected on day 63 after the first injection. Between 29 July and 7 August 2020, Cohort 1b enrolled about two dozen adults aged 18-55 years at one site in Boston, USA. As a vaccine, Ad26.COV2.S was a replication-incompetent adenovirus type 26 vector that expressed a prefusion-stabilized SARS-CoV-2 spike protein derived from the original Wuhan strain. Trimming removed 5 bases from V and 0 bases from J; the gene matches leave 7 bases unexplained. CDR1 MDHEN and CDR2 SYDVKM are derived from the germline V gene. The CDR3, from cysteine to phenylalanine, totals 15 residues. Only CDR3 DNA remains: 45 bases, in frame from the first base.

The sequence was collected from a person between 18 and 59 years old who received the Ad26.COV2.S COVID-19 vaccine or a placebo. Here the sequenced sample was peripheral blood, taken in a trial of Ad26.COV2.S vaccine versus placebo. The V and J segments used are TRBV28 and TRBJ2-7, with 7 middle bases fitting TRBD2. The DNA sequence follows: TGTGCCAGCAGTCATAGCGGGTTCGACTCCTACGAGCAGTACTTC. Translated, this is CASSHSGFDSYEQYF.